These T cell receptor beta chains were read from a single sample in a study of blood T cells in healthy people across ages. TCRdb reprocessed the 5' RACE reads with MiXCR, giving one entry per CDR3 protein. The sample lists 700,000 or so distinct CDR3 sequences; over 40% were seen once. The sequenced sample was blood. The origin of the receptors is a man older than 75 in good health. Each CDR3 is given with its conserved first and last residue.

v_call	cdr3_aa
TRBV3-1	CASSQGDSLAEQYF
TRBV20-1	CSAMPGQGTDTQYF
TRBV28	CASSFQGYRAGYTF
TRBV12-3/TRBV12-4	CASSFRSGRGYEQYF
TRBV19	CASSIPGQGNNEQYF
TRBV6-6	CASSPGGNYGYTF
TRBV9	CANSPSPKSSPNEQYF
TRBV5-6	CASSLGGWGLETQYF
TRBV7-2	CASSLAPAGTTYEQYF
TRBV29-1	CSVAGDRDLVTDTQYF
TRBV7-2	CASSSTGSWGETQYF
TRBV15	CATSRGTGGANGYTF
TRBV20-1	CSASGSQETQYF
TRBV29-1	CSVEKTSGGDSYEQYF
TRBV9	CASSVSPGEVIYNEQFF
TRBV6-2/TRBV6-3	CASSFTGGESQLAKNIQYF
TRBV7-9	CASSDYRATNEKLFF
TRBV20-1	CSARDNLAGVVEQYF
TRBV3-1	CASSQDRLAGGSGANVLTF
TRBV24-1	CATSDTGTSRANEQFF
TRBV15	CAASREIAGDTQYF
TRBV4-3	CASSQDWGEAFF
TRBV6-1	CASSERGREETQYF
TRBV7-2	CSSGSRSDTQYF
TRBV27	CASSFRQRDRANSYEQYF
TRBV7-2	CASSLVVTSVVNEQFF
TRBV20-1	CSASGLRYEQYF
TRBV14	CASSHLEQTETQYF
TRBV5-1	CASSTGGGPYGYTF
TRBV6-2/TRBV6-3	CASSPRTRNEQFF
TRBV20-1	CSARDGGDFQETQYF
TRBV6-1	CASRAQGADGYTF
TRBV20-1	CSASRGTGGYEQYF
TRBV20-1	CSASGQSGRYAYF
TRBV28	CASRQGAPTEAFF
TRBV20-1	CSAIAGNDQPQHF
TRBV6-2/TRBV6-3	CASSYYRGEQFF
TRBV12-3/TRBV12-4	CASSSDSPPDSYEQYF
TRBV3-1	CASSQAGGVTDTQYF
TRBV7-2	CASSSGRQGYQPQHF
TRBV3-1	CASSQAGQGLTDTQYF
TRBV18	CASSPVLDTQYF
TRBV20-1	CSASPRGRQDTQYF
TRBV12-3/TRBV12-4	CASSSYYSGTSTDTQYF
TRBV7-2	CASSLFGGDTQYF
TRBV20-1	CSASLLAGGGTDTQYF
TRBV7-9	CASSLVTGMNTEAFF
TRBV4-1	CASSQGRLAGGPSETQYF